The 29 T cell receptor beta chains below were found in one sample sequenced in a study of cytomegalovirus exposure and HLA in healthy donors. The PCR contained 60 Vbeta and 13 Jbeta primers. Profiled with immunoSEQ multiplex PCR; TCRdb holds only in-frame clones, not every one. Of approximately 150,000 clones in the sample, roughly 80% were seen once. The specimen sequenced was PBMCs. The receptor source for this set is a man aged 35 to 55 in good health and CMV-seronegative.

The chain employs TRBV28 and TRBJ2-7, with 7 nucleotides matching TRBD1. Germline CDR1 and CDR2: MDHEN and SYDVKM. The CDR3 is 15 amino acids. V trimming: 2 bases; J trimming: 7 bases; junction bases outside the gene matches: 11. The CDR3: CASSLVGQGVGEQYF. The CDR3 DNA sequence: TGTGCCAGCAGTTTAGTGGGTCAGGGGGTCGGGGAGCAGTACTTC. The whole variable domain, filled in from reference TRBV28 and TRBJ2-7, reads DVKVTQSSRYLVKRTGEKVFLECVQDMDHENMFWYRQDPGLGLRLIYFSYDVKMKEKGDIPEGYSVSREKKERFSLILESASTNQTSMYLCASSLVGQGVGEQYFGPGTRLTVT.

This clone occurred once. This CDR3 reads CASRTTGSHTQYF. Written as DNA, the CDR3 is TGTGCCAGCAGAACAACAGGGTCCCATACGCAGTATTTT. The genes are TRBV6-7 and TRBJ2-3, with D tentatively TRBD1 (6 bases). TRBV6-7 is flagged as an ORF with uncertain function. CDR3 size: 13 residues. The V end lost 6 bases, the J end lost 7 bases, and 14 bases lay between the germline ends.

The genes are TRBV4-1 and TRBJ2-5; D possibly corresponds to TRBD2 (5 bases). Germline lookup yields CDR1 MGHRA and CDR2 YSYEKL. The CDR3 has 15 residues. V was pared by 7 bases and J by 4 bases, with 19 bases between. The CDR3 loop reads CASTSSSTSVETQYF. In DNA form, the CDR3 reads TGCGCCAGCACGAGTTCTAGCACCTCCGTAGAGACCCAGTACTTC.

The chain couples TRBV30 to TRBJ2-7, with 8 positions matching TRBD1. Trimming at V came to 2 bases and at J to 4 bases, leaving 4 bases not matched to a gene. Germline V lookup: CDR1 GTSNPN, CDR2 SVGIG (reference sequence). The CDR3 runs 13 residues. CDR3 residues: CAWSTHRGYEQYF. The CDR3 DNA sequence: TGTGCCTGGAGTACCCACAGGGGGTACGAGCAGTACTTC.

The rearrangement uses TRBV9 and TRBJ1-1; no reliable D call. This CDR3 has 15 residues. V shed 1 base and J shed 1 base, with 11 bases lying between them. Germline V lookup: CDR1 SGDLS, CDR2 YYNGEE. CDR3 amino acids: CASSVYGGRNTEAFF. For the CDR3, the DNA is TGTGCCAGCAGCGTATACGGCGGGAGGAACACTGAAGCTTTCTTT.

The chain employs TRBV7-9 and TRBJ2-3, with TRBD2 as a possible D gene (6 bases). The V gene lost 2 bases and the J gene lost 2 bases, with 14 bases spanning the gap. CDR3 length: 16 amino acids. Germline CDR1 is SEHNR and CDR2 is FQNEAQ (reference sequence). The CDR3 loop is CASSLRDSPSTDTQYF. The CDR3 bases are TGTGCCAGCAGCTTAAGGGACTCCCCTTCCACAGATACGCAGTATTTT.

The CDR3 loop reads CASSEWARGLSETQYF. CDR3 DNA sequence: TGTGCCAGCAGTGAATGGGCCAGGGGGCTGTCGGAGACCCAGTACTTC. The chain carries TRBV25-1 and TRBJ2-5, with 8 bases fitting TRBD1. V lost 1 base and J lost 5; bases outside the gene matches: 9. This CDR3 is built from 16 residues. CDR1 and CDR2 from the germline V gene are MGHDK and SYGVNS.

The chain has TRBV30 and TRBJ2-5; 7 bases map to TRBD2. The trim removed 4 bases at V and 5 bases at J, leaving 10 bases unmatched. Germline values: CDR1 GTSNPN, CDR2 SVGIG (reference sequence). The CDR3 length is 14 residues. CDR3 residues: CAWNRRPGRETQYF. The CDR3 nucleotides read TGTGCCTGGAACCGGAGGCCCGGGAGGGAGACCCAGTACTTC.

This clone has only one observation. This rearrangement joins TRBV6-4 to TRBJ1-5, with D possibly being TRBD1 (5 bases). The CDR3 consists of 16 residues. From germline, CDR1 is MRHNA and CDR2 SNTAGT. With 6 bases removed from V and 4 bases from J, the gap between germline ends came to 19 bases. DNA of the CDR3: TGTGCCAGCAGGACTGACGGTCCCCGGGGGAATCAGCCCCAGCATTTT. This codes for CASRTDGPRGNQPQHF.

The gene calls are TRBV10-2 and TRBJ1-1; the match to TRBD1 covers 12 bases. Germline lookup yields CDR1 WSHSY and CDR2 SAAADI. V lost 8 bases and J lost 0; bases outside the gene matches: 7. This CDR3 is built from 16 residues. For the CDR3, the DNA is TGCGCCAGCCGCCTGGGACAGGGGGCGATGAACACTGAAGCTTTCTTT. Residues: CASRLGQGAMNTEAFF.

This chain joins TRBV7-2 and TRBJ2-3; 8 positions agree with TRBD2. Trimming took 2 bases from V and 5 from J; bases not matched to a gene: 6. Per the germline V gene, CDR1 is SGHTA and CDR2 is FQGNSA. The CDR3 is made up of 15 amino acids. CDR3 in amino acids: CASSLNSGGRDTQYF. CDR3 in DNA: TGTGCCAGCAGCTTAAACAGCGGGGGCCGAGATACGCAGTATTTT.

The gene calls are TRBV5-1 and TRBJ2-5; the match to TRBD2 covers 10 bases. Germline V lookup: CDR1 SGHRS, CDR2 YFSETQ. CDR3 length: 16 amino acids. J lost 4 bases, V lost 1 base, and 7 bases had no gene match. The CDR3 loop is CASSLRESSGGETQYF. The CDR3 DNA is TGCGCCAGCAGCTTGCGAGAATCTAGCGGGGGAGAGACCCAGTACTTC.

DNA for the CDR3: TGCGCCAGCAGCCCACTCGGAAAGGGGCCCTCTGGAAACACCATATATTTT. Amino acid sequence: CASSPLGKGPSGNTIYF. The chain is built from TRBV4-1 and TRBJ1-3; the D gene is possibly TRBD1 (5 bases). The germline gives CDR1 MGHRA, CDR2 YSYEKL. The CDR3 is made up of 17 amino acids. With 4 bases removed from V and 0 bases from J, the gap between germline ends came to 16 bases.

The V and J genes are TRBV11-2 and TRBJ1-5; 7 bases agree with TRBD1. The J segment lost 0 bases and the V segment lost 3 bases, leaving 8 bases of the junction unmatched. CDR3 length: 17 residues. Germline V gives CDR1 SGHAT, CDR2 FQNNGV. This chain's CDR3 is CASSLAPGQHSNQPQHF. Here the CDR3 DNA reads TGTGCCAGCAGCTTGGCCCCGGGACAGCATAGCAATCAGCCCCAGCATTTT.

The rearrangement uses TRBV6-1 and TRBJ2-7, with D possibly TRBD1 on 6 matching bases. The CDR3 contains 12 residues. V gave up 4 bases and J gave up 3 bases, with 7 bases separating them. The germline V gene encodes CDR1 MNHNS and CDR2 SASEGT. The CDR3 DNA is TGTGCCAGCAGTGCGGACAGCTACGAGCAGTACTTC. This encodes CASSADSYEQYF.

This chain links TRBV18 with TRBJ2-5; 7 bases fit TRBD2. The CDR3 totals 13 residues. CDR1 is KGHSH and CDR2 is LQKENI in the germline V gene. The J segment lost 4 bases and the V segment lost 5 bases, leaving 4 bases of the junction unmatched. DNA for the CDR3: TGTGCCAGCTCATATGGGAGGGGAGAGACCCAGTACTTC. The encoded protein is CASSYGRGETQYF.

This clone came up once. The chain recombines TRBV5-6 with TRBJ2-3; 9 bases line up with TRBD1. Trimming took 4 bases from V and 6 from J; bases not matched to a gene: 15. Germline V gene sequence: CDR1 SGHDT, CDR2 YYEEEE. The CDR3 loop spans 17 amino acids. The CDR3 coding sequence is TGTGCCAGCAGCGGTTTCCGGACAGGGGCCTACCTCGATACGCAGTATTTT. As protein: CASSGFRTGAYLDTQYF.

The CDR3 coding sequence is TGCGCCAGCAGCCCCGGACTAGCGGGGGTAGTAGAGACCCAGTACTTC. This sequence encodes CASSPGLAGVVETQYF. J is TRBJ2-5 and V is TRBV5-1; 13 positions match TRBD2. CDR1 SGHRS and CDR2 YFSETQ come from the germline V gene. The CDR3 length is 16 residues. V shed 4 bases and J 4 bases; nucleotides not matched to a gene: 7.

V is TRBV11-1 and J is TRBJ2-7; 11 bases are shared with TRBD2. The V and J ends lost 3 bases and 9 bases, in that order; junction bases with no gene match: 10. CDR3 length equals 15 residues. Germline CDR1 reads SGHAT; CDR2 reads FQDESV (reference sequence). CDR3 sequence reads: CASSLPRLAGGRQYF. CDR3 in DNA: TGTGCCAGCAGCTTGCCCAGGCTAGCGGGGGGACGGCAGTACTTC. The full variable domain, completed using reference TRBV11-1 and TRBJ2-7, is EAEVAQSPRYKITEKSQAVAFWCDPISGHATLYWYRQILGQGPELLVQFQDESVVDDSQLPKDRFSAERLKGVDSTLKIQPAELGDSAMYLCASSLPRLAGGRQYFGPGTRLTVT.

To note about this clone: One end of the junction does not line up with germline, which may come from a read error. CDR3 DNA: TGTGCCAGTAGTATAACCCTTAGTAGCAATCAGCCTCAGCATTTT. This gives the protein CASSITLSSNQPQHF. This sequence joins TRBV19 and TRBJ1-5; D gene unclear. This CDR3 has 15 amino acids. Germline CDR1 LNHDA, CDR2 SQIVND (reference sequence). The variable domain in full, with the rest retrieved from reference TRBV19 and TRBJ1-5, is DGGITQSPKYLFRKEGQNVTLSCEQNLNHDAMYWYRQDPGQGLRLIYYSQIVNDFQKGDIAEGYSVSREKKESFPLTVTSAQKNPTAFYLCASSITLSSNQPQHFGDGTRLSIL.

The chain carries TRBV2 and TRBJ2-3, with TRBD2 matching over 10 bases. Losses at the gene ends were 6 bases for V and 8 bases for J; bases not matched to a gene: 17. CDR3 length equals 17 residues. Germline-derived CDR1 and CDR2 are SNHLY and FYNNEI. CDR3 bases: TGTGCCAGCAGGCCCCGAGCGGGAGCGGGGGGGGCGATTACGCAGTATTTT. Translated: CASRPRAGAGGAITQYF.

Only a few counts were recorded for this clone. This chain joins TRBV10-3 and TRBJ2-2, with a tentative D call TRBD1 (5 bases). The germline CDR1 and CDR2 sequences are ENHRY and SYGVKD. This CDR3 spans 15 amino acids. Deletions cut 6 bases from V and 0 bases from J, with 11 bases between. CDR3 nucleotide sequence: TGTGCCATCAGAGAAGCGACAGCGAACACCGGGGAGCTGTTTTTT. Encoded protein: CAIREATANTGELFF.

The DNA of the CDR3 is TGTGCCAGCAGCGTAGGAACTAGCGGGGGGGACGAGCAGTACTTC. It encodes CASSVGTSGGDEQYF. V gene TRBV9 combines with J gene TRBJ2-7, with 13 bases lining up with TRBD2. Germline V lookup: CDR1 SGDLS, CDR2 YYNGEE. V trimming: 0 bases; J trimming: 5 bases; junction bases outside the gene matches: 2. CDR3 length equals 15 residues.

The count of this clone is one. The chain joins TRBV7-2 to TRBJ2-3, with TRBD1 matching over 8 bases. Germline lookup yields CDR1 SGHTA and CDR2 FQGNSA. This CDR3 is built from 16 residues. With V trimmed by 6 bases and J by 3 bases, 11 bases remained unmatched. CDR3 DNA sequence: TGTGCCAGCAGACAAGGGACAGGCAAACTAACAGATACGCAGTATTTT. Residues: CASRQGTGKLTDTQYF. Full variable domain (missing parts from reference TRBV7-2 and TRBJ2-3): GAGVSQSPSNKVTEKGKDVELRCDPISGHTALYWYRQSLGQGLEFLIYFQGNSAPDKSGLPSDRFSAERTGGSVSTLTIQRTQQEDSAVYLCASRQGTGKLTDTQYFGPGTRLTVL.

CDR3 DNA sequence: TGTGCCAGCAGCACCGGGGGGGCCATGAATGAGCAGTTCTTC. Translated: CASSTGGAMNEQFF. The gene calls are TRBV13 and TRBJ2-1; TRBD2 matches at 8 bases. Germline V gene sequence: CDR1 PRHDT, CDR2 FYEKMQ (reference sequence). The CDR3 extends over 14 amino acids. Trimming cost V 5 bases and J 7 bases; bases outside gene matches: 7. Supplemented by reference TRBV13 and TRBJ2-1, the full variable domain reads AAGVIQSPRHLIKEKRETATLKCYPIPRHDTVYWYQQGPGQDPQFLISFYEKMQSDKGSIPDRFSAQQFSDYHSELNMSSLELGDSALYFCASSTGGAMNEQFFGPGTRLTVL.

The chain carries TRBV2 and TRBJ1-1, with D possibly TRBD1 on 5 matching bases. CDR3 length: 12 residues. Germline V gene data show CDR1 as SNHLY and CDR2 as FYNNEI. The V gene lost 4 bases and the J gene lost 8 bases, with 11 bases spanning the gap. CDR3 residues: CASSASGGEAFF. The CDR3 DNA reads TGTGCCAGCAGTGCGTCGGGGGGAGAAGCTTTCTTT.

The V call is TRBV28, the J call TRBJ2-1, with a possible D match to TRBD1 (6 bases). V lost 7 bases and J lost 6, with 10 bases in between. The germline CDR1 and CDR2 sequences are MDHEN and SYDVKM. The CDR3 runs to 12 residues. The CDR3 DNA follows: TGTGCCAGCAACAGGGCGGCCAATGAGCAGTTCTTC. It yields the protein CASNRAANEQFF. Using reference TRBV28 and TRBJ2-1 for the parts outside the CDR3, the full variable domain is DVKVTQSSRYLVKRTGEKVFLECVQDMDHENMFWYRQDPGLGLRLIYFSYDVKMKEKGDIPEGYSVSREKKERFSLILESASTNQTSMYLCASNRAANEQFFGPGTRLTVL.

CDR3 coding DNA: TGTGCCAGCAGCCAAGGATTGGTAGCGGAGACCCCAAGCACAGATACGCAGTATTTT. Its translation is CASSQGLVAETPSTDTQYF. The chain employs TRBV14 and TRBJ2-3; TRBD2 is a possible D gene (6 bases). The CDR3 has 19 residues. V gave up 1 base and J gave up 0 bases, with 20 bases separating them. Germline V CDR1 and CDR2: SGHDN, FVKESK.

This clone was found a few times. The genes are TRBV7-6 and TRBJ2-7, with 7 nucleotides matching TRBD2. The CDR3 spans 14 residues. Germline assignment: CDR1 SGHVS and CDR2 FNYEAQ. V dropped 4 bases and J dropped 5; count of bases not matched to a gene: 8. CDR3 bases: TGTGCCAGCAGCTCCCGGACTAGAAGCCACGAGCAGTACTTC. Translation gives CASSSRTRSHEQYF.